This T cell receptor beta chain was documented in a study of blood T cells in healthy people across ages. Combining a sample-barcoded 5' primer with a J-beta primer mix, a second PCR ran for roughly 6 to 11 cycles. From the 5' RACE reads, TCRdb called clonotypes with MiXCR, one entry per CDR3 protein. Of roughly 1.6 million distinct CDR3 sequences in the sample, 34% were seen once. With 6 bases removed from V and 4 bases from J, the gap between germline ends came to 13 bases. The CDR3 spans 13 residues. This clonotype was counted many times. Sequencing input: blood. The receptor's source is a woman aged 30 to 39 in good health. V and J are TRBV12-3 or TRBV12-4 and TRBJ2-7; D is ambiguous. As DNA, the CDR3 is TGTGCCAGCAGCATGTTAGAATCTTACGAGCAGTACTTC. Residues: CASSMLESYEQYF.